Sequencing of this T cell receptor (beta chain) was carried out in a study of T cells in Graves' hyperthyroidism and ophthalmopathy. Study in general: Peripheral blood specimens were obtained at initial diagnosis, prior to any treatment. Study-wide points: Ophthalmopathy and stable hyperthyroidism were separated by a 13 V-J model.

Template material for amplifying TCR beta CDR3 regions consisted of RNA transcripts. TCR CDR3 regions were first amplified by RT-PCR with HTBI primers. TCRdb recomputed calls from the multiplex PCR reads with MiXCR, one row per CDR3 protein. The sample has around 600,000 distinct CDR3 sequences; approximately 15% are singletons. Points on this clonotype: Antigen specificity is unknown.

The CDR3 has 14 residues. The germline V gene encodes CDR1 LNHDA and CDR2 SQIVND (reference sequence). V was clipped by 3 bases and J by 1 base, with 9 bases between them. Among ophthalmopathy patients, the Clinical Activity Score reached at least 3, the NOSPECS grade reached at least 4, and duration remained under 3 months. This receptor was obtained from a middle-aged woman with Graves' ophthalmopathy. This chain uses TRBV19 with TRBJ1-1, with D maybe TRBD1 (5 bases). Sequenced sample: blood. CDR3 residues: CASSMGGRNTEAFF. The CDR3 DNA reads TGTGCCAGTAGTATGGGGGGACGGAACACTGAAGCTTTCTTT.